Shown below are 6 T cell receptor beta chains from a single sample sequenced in a study of blood T cell repertoires in COVID-19. Sequenced by immunoSEQ multiplex PCR; TCRdb stores in-frame clones only, minus some. The sample has tens of thousands of clones; around 81% are singletons. Input material: peripheral blood. The receptors come from a man older than 75 with COVID-19, enrolled during active disease.

The J gene is TRBJ2-1, the V gene TRBV19; 8 nucleotides match TRBD2. CDR3 length: 14 amino acids. J was trimmed by 7 bases and V by 4 bases; bases with no gene match: 6. Germline assignment: CDR1 LNHDA and CDR2 SQIVND (reference sequence). CDR3 amino acids: CASSTVAGRNEQFF. The CDR3 region has the DNA TGTGCCAGTAGTACCGTAGCGGGGAGGAATGAGCAGTTCTTC.

V and J are TRBV10-3 and TRBJ2-1; 12 positions match TRBD1. Trimming cost V 4 bases and J 6 bases; bases outside gene matches: 4. The CDR3 consists of 15 residues. CDR1 and CDR2 from the germline V gene are ENHRY and SYGVKD. In DNA form, the CDR3 reads TGTGCCATCAGTGGGGACAGGGGGCTCGGCAATGAGCAGTTCTTC. Its translation is CAISGDRGLGNEQFF.

The rearrangement joins TRBV5-4 to TRBJ1-1; D might be TRBD1 (5 bases). V was shortened by 0 bases and J by 0 bases, with 9 bases between the two germline ends. The CDR3 runs to 15 residues. Per germline, CDR1 SGHNT and CDR2 YYREEE (reference sequence). The CDR3 loop is CASSLAGALNTEAFF. The CDR3 DNA reads as TGTGCCAGCAGCTTGGCTGGGGCGCTGAACACTGAAGCTTTCTTT.

This chain connects TRBV5-6 to TRBJ1-2, with D unclear. CDR1 is SGHDT, CDR2 YYEEEE, per germline. CDR3 length: 13 amino acids. The V end was cut by 0 bases, the J end by 5 bases, with 8 bases between. DNA for the CDR3: TGTGCCAGCAGCTTGGCCCAGGCATATGGCTACACCTTC. Translated: CASSLAQAYGYTF. The whole variable domain, remainder taken from reference TRBV5-6 and TRBJ1-2, is DAGVTQSPTHLIKTRGQQVTLRCSPKSGHDTVSWYQQALGQGPQFIFQYYEEEERQRGNFPDRFSGHQFPNYSSELNVNALLLGDSALYLCASSLAQAYGYTFGSGTRLTVV.

The V gene is TRBV29-1, the J gene TRBJ1-3; a possible D gene is TRBD1 (6 bases). The V end lost 5 bases, the J end lost 0 bases, and 14 bases lay between the germline ends. The CDR3 runs to 15 residues. Germline lookup yields CDR1 SQVTM and CDR2 ANQGSEA. CDR3 amino acids: CSVLSGDSSGNTIYF. The CDR3 DNA sequence: TGCAGCGTTCTCTCAGGGGATTCCTCTGGAAACACCATATATTTT.

This clone came up a few times. The chain combines TRBV2 with TRBJ1-1; weak D call: TRBD1 (5 bases). The germline V gene has CDR1 SNHLY and CDR2 FYNNEI. CDR3 length: 13 residues. The V end was cut by 4 bases, the J end by 3 bases, with 9 bases between. In nucleotides, the CDR3 is TGTGCCAGCAGTGTATGGGGGGACACTGAAGCTTTCTTT. Its protein is CASSVWGDTEAFF.